This T cell receptor beta chain was retrieved from a study of Graves' ophthalmopathy and Graves' hyperthyroidism. The V and J ends lost 7 bases and 2 bases respectively, with 12 bases between them. Germline V gene lookup returns CDR1 LNHDA and CDR2 SQIVND (reference sequence). The CDR3 sequence is 15 residues long. For repertoire sequencing, the TCR beta CDR3 regions were amplified from RNA transcripts. The first-round RT-PCR employed HTBI primers together with the Qiagen OneStep RT-PCR kit. A multiplex PCR was then performed as the second round. TCRdb fed the multiplex PCR reads into MiXCR, producing one record per CDR3 protein. The sample has about 380,000 distinct CDR3 sequences; 15% to 19% are singletons. This clonotype was seen ten or more times.

The V gene is TRBV19, the J gene TRBJ1-6; D not resolved. This receptor was identified in a woman aged 18 to 35 with stable Graves' hyperthyroidism. Sequencing was performed on peripheral blood. The CDR3 nucleotides are TGTGCCAGTACCCCAGGTCCTACCTATAATTCACCCCTCCACTTT. Translation gives CASTPGPTYNSPLHF.